These 7 T cell receptor beta chains came from one sample sequenced in a study of T cell clonality in common variable immunodeficiency. Generated by immunoSEQ multiplex PCR, the TCRdb table keeps only in-frame clones and is missing some. The profile covers roughly 50,000 clones, none occurring a single time. Sequenced material: peripheral blood mononuclear cells. These receptors originate from a person aged 18 to 75 in good health.

This clone was counted many times. The CDR3 end is not reached by the read, which stops 3 residues before it; the germline J gene fills it in. J is TRBJ1-1 and V is TRBV20-1; weak D call: TRBD1 (5 bases). The CDR3 contains 13 residues. The ends were cut back, 7 bases at V and 3 bases at J, with 15 bases in the middle. CDR1 is DFQATT, CDR2 SNEGSKA, per germline (reference sequence). The CDR3 bases that were read are TGCAGTGTTCGAGGGGCCCTTTACACTGAA. Its translation: CSVRGALYTE. The full CDR3 sequence reads CSVRGALYTEAFF.

This clone was picked up many times. The read falls 3 residues short of the CDR3 end, and the missing part is taken from the germline J gene. The rearrangement links TRBV19 to TRBJ2-3, with 8 positions matching TRBD1. Trimming at V came to 3 bases and at J to 6 bases, leaving 5 bases not matched to a gene. There are 14 residues in the CDR3. Germline V gene sequence: CDR1 LNHDA, CDR2 SQIVND (reference sequence). CDR3 sequence reads: CASSIGTGGDTQYF. CDR3 DNA, as far as it was read: TGTGCCAGTAGTATCGGAACAGGGGGGGATACG.

This clone was recorded at least ten times. The CDR3 end is not reached by the read, which stops 3 residues before it; the germline J gene fills it in. This chain uses TRBV18 with TRBJ2-1, with 12 bases lining up with TRBD2. This CDR3 is built from 16 residues. Germline trimming cut 2 bases from V and 9 bases from J; bases unmatched to any gene: 8. Germline V gene data show CDR1 as KGHSH and CDR2 as LQKENI. This CDR3 is CASSPALAGGPSEQFF. CDR3 DNA (partial): TGTGCCAGCTCACCAGCCCTAGCGGGAGGGCCGAGTGAG.

This clone was recorded at least ten times. The CDR3 extends 3 residues past the end of the read, so its final part is completed from the germline J gene. The chain recombines TRBV19 with TRBJ1-1, with 8 bases lining up with TRBD1. Looked up from germline, CDR1 is LNHDA and CDR2 is SQIVND (reference sequence). Unmatched junction bases numbered 3, after V lost 5 bases and J lost 4 bases. The CDR3 runs 13 residues. The covered CDR3 bases are TGTGCCAGTAGTTCAGGGGGCAGCACTGAA. Protein sequence: CASSSGGSTE. The CDR3 in its entirety is CASSSGGSTEAFF.

Ten or more counts support this clone. The read gets to within 3 residues of the CDR3 end, and the germline J gene fills in the rest. The chain uses TRBV7-2 and TRBJ2-3, with 12 nucleotides matching TRBD2. The CDR3 is 15 residues long. The germline V gene encodes CDR1 SGHTA and CDR2 FQGNSA. After removal of 1 base from V and 4 bases from J, the junction contained 0 bases not matched to a gene. CDR3 sequence: CASSLGLAGADTQYF. The CDR3 bases that were read are TGTGCCAGCAGCTTAGGACTAGCGGGAGCAGATACG.

This clone was counted many times. The read comes to an end 3 residues before the CDR3 does, leaving the germline J gene to fill in the end. The rearrangement uses TRBV6-1 and TRBJ2-1; D is ambiguous. The V gene lost 1 base and the J gene lost 2 bases, with 9 bases spanning the gap. The CDR3 loop spans 15 amino acids. Germline CDR1 and CDR2: MNHNS and SASEGT. CDR3 sequence: CASSEEGLAYNEQFF. The CDR3 DNA, read in part, is TGTGCCAGCAGTGAAGAAGGGTTAGCCTACAATGAG.

This clone was observed at least ten times. From the germline J gene comes the end of the CDR3, since the read stops 3 residues before it. J is TRBJ1-2 and V is TRBV19, with D perhaps TRBD1 (6 bases). Germline V CDR1 and CDR2: LNHDA, SQIVND (reference sequence). Deletions cut 7 bases from V and 2 bases from J, with 20 bases between. The CDR3 covers 16 residues. The CDR3 here is CASTSGGGAPNYGYTF. CDR3 bases read: TGTGCCAGTACCTCCGGGGGGGGCGCCCCCAACTATGGC.